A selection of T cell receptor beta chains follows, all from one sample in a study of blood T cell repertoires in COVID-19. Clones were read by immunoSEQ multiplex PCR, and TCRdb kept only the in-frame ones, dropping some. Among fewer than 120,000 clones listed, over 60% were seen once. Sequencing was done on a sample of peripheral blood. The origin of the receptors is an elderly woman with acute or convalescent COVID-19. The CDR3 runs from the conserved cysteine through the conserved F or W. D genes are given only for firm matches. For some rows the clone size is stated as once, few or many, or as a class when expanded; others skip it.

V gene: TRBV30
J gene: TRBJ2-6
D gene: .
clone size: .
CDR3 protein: CAWSWSAGVYGANVLTF
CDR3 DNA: TGTGCCTGGAGTTGGTCGGCAGGGGTCTACGGGGCCAACGTCCTGACTTTC

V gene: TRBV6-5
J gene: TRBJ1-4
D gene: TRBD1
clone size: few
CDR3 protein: CASSRDRSNEKLFF
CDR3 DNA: TGTGCCAGCAGCCGGGACAGGAGTAATGAAAAACTGTTTTTT

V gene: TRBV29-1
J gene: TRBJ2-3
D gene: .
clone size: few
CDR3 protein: CSVVPGSLETDTQYF
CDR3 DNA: TGCAGCGTTGTTCCAGGCTCTTTGGAAACAGATACGCAGTATTTT

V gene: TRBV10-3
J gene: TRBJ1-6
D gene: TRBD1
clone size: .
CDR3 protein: CAIRMDRGNSPLHF
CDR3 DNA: TGTGCCATCAGGATGGACAGGGGGAATTCACCCCTCCACTTT

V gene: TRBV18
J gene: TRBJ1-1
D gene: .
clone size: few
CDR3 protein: CASSPPSDTEAFF
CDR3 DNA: TGTGCCAGCTCACCACCGTCTGACACTGAAGCTTTCTTT

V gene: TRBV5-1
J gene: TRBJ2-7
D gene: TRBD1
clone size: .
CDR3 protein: CASSRRDSGLYEQYF
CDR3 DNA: TGCGCCAGCAGCCGTCGGGACAGCGGTCTCTACGAGCAGTACTTC

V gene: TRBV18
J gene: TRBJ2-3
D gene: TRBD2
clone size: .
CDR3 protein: CASSPPVTSGTDTQYF
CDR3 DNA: TGTGCCAGCTCACCACCTGTGACTAGCGGCACAGATACGCAGTATTTT

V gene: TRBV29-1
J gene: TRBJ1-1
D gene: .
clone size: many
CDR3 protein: CSVEEFENTEAFF
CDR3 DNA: TGCAGCGTTGAGGAGTTTGAGAACACTGAAGCTTTCTTT

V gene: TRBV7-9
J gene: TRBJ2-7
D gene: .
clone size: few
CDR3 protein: CASSDFGEQYF
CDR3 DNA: TGTGCCAGCAGCGACTTTGGGGAGCAGTACTTC

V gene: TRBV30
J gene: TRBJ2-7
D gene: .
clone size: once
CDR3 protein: CAWSGHQGKVQYF
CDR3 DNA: TGTGCCTGGAGTGGACATCAGGGAAAGGTACAGTACTTC